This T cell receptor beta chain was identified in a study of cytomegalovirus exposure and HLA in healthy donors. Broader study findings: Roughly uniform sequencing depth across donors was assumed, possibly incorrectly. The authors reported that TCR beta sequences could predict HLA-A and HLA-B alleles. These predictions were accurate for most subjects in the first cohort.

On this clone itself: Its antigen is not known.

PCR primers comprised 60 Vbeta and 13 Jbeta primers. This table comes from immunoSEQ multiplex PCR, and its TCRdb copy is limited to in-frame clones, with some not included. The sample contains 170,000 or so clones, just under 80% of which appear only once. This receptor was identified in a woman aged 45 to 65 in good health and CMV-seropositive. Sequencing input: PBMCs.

The CDR3 spells CASIQVQGVGNTIYF. The CDR3 DNA follows: TGTGCCAGCATTCAAGTACAGGGAGTTGGAAACACCATATATTTT. V and J are TRBV2 and TRBJ1-3; D might be TRBD1 (6 bases). This CDR3 is 15 amino acids long. Per the germline V gene, CDR1 is SNHLY and CDR2 is FYNNEI. V lost 7 bases, J lost 3 bases, and 16 bases lay in between.